One sample yielded the 26 T cell receptor beta chains listed below, sequenced in a study of blood T cell repertoires in COVID-19. TCRdb keeps only in-frame clones here, not all; method: immunoSEQ multiplex PCR. This sample has 130,000 or so clones; around four fifths occur once, and the top ten carry 25%. The sequenced material came from peripheral blood. These receptors were collected from a human donor in a cohort sampled during active COVID-19.

This clone appeared a single time. This chain joins TRBV5-5 and TRBJ1-3; 7 bases fit TRBD1. Unmatched junction bases numbered 3, after V lost 4 bases and J lost 2 bases. Germline V gives CDR1 SGHKS, CDR2 YYEKEE (reference sequence). This CDR3 has 14 amino acids. This chain's CDR3 is CASSNRGPGNTIYF. The DNA for the CDR3 is TGTGCCAGCAGCAATAGGGGGCCTGGAAACACCATATATTTT.

A single count supports this clone. The chain links TRBV29-1 to TRBJ2-7; possibly TRBD2 for D (6 bases). Germline CDR1 SQVTM, CDR2 ANQGSEA. The CDR3 loop spans 13 amino acids. Trimming removed 5 bases at V and 1 base at J, with 12 bases between. CDR3 sequence reads: CSVRGGGSYEQYF. In DNA, the CDR3 is TGCAGCGTTAGGGGAGGTGGGTCCTACGAGCAGTACTTC.

This chain uses TRBV30 with TRBJ2-2, with TRBD2 as a possible D gene (6 bases). Germline V gives CDR1 GTSNPN, CDR2 SVGIG (reference sequence). V lost 0 bases to trimming and J lost 2 bases, with 10 bases between them. This CDR3 contains 15 residues. Written as DNA, the CDR3 is TGTGCCTGGAGTGTAAATGCGGGAAACACCGGGGAGCTGTTTTTT. Protein product: CAWSVNAGNTGELFF.

The rearrangement joins TRBV5-1 to TRBJ2-7; possible D gene TRBD1, 6 bases. Trimming cost V 4 bases and J 5 bases, with 10 bases left between them. Germline CDR1 is SGHRS and CDR2 is YFSETQ. The CDR3 is 12 residues long. CDR3 nucleotides: TGCGCCAGCAGCGCCTCAGGGGACGAGCAGTACTTC. Residues: CASSASGDEQYF.

The gene calls are TRBV27 and TRBJ1-2; the D gene is possibly TRBD1 (6 bases). The CDR3 runs 14 residues. V was trimmed by 5 bases and J by 4 bases, leaving 14 bases between them. From germline, CDR1 is MNHEY and CDR2 SMNVEV (reference sequence). CDR3 residues: CASSPLGGGYGYTF. CDR3 nucleotide sequence: TGTGCCAGCAGTCCGCTTGGGGGCGGCTATGGCTACACCTTC.

There are many counts of this clone. V is TRBV18 and J is TRBJ1-1, with a possible D match to TRBD1 (5 bases). V was trimmed by 2 bases and J by 6 bases, leaving 16 bases between them. Looked up from germline, CDR1 is KGHSH and CDR2 is LQKENI. The length of the CDR3 is 15 residues. The CDR3 is CASSPRAGNIAEAFF. In nucleotides, the CDR3 is TGTGCCAGCTCACCAAGGGCAGGGAATATCGCTGAAGCTTTCTTT.

The CDR3 DNA reads as TGTGCCAGCAGCCATGAGACAGGGGGAGCTTTCTTT. Translating gives CASSHETGGAFF. The rearrangement uses TRBV3-1 (or the pseudogene TRBV3-2) and TRBJ1-1; TRBD1 matches 9 bases. The CDR3 totals 12 residues. Germline loops: CDR1 LGHDT, CDR2 YNNKEL (reference sequence). V lost 3 bases to trimming and J lost 10 bases; unmatched junction nucleotides: 3.

The gene calls are TRBV9 and TRBJ1-5; D might be TRBD1 (6 bases). Trimming removed 3 bases at V and 5 bases at J, with 12 bases between. CDR3 length: 14 amino acids. CDR1 and CDR2 from the germline V gene are SGDLS and YYNGEE. DNA for the CDR3: TGTGCCAGCAGCGGTTCACAGGGCTATCAGCCCCAGCATTTT. Amino acids: CASSGSQGYQPQHF.

The chain links TRBV7-4 to TRBJ2-2; no firm D call. The V gene's germline CDR1 is SGHVT and CDR2 SQSDAQ. The ends were cut back, 2 bases at V and 0 bases at J, with 10 bases in the middle. This CDR3 spans 16 amino acids. The chain's CDR3 is CASSLPTSPNTGELFF. CDR3 DNA sequence: TGTGCCAGCAGCTTACCGACTTCCCCGAACACCGGGGAGCTGTTTTTT. Full variable domain (remainder filled in from reference TRBV7-4 and TRBJ2-2): GAGVSQSPRYKVAKRGRDVALRCDSISGHVTLYWYRQTLGQGSEVLTYSQSDAQRDKSGRPSGRFSAERPERSVSTLKIQRTEQGDSAVYLCASSLPTSPNTGELFFGEGSRLTVL.

J is TRBJ2-1 and V is TRBV28, with 9 bases lining up with TRBD2. With 3 bases clipped from V and 6 bases from J, the junction kept 6 bases outside the gene matches. Germline V gives CDR1 MDHEN, CDR2 SYDVKM. The CDR3 loop spans 15 amino acids. CDR3 coding DNA: TGTGCCAGCAGTTTGGGCGGGGGGGCTAGCAATGAGCAGTTCTTC. It specifies CASSLGGGASNEQFF.

The genes are TRBV14 and TRBJ2-7, with 9 bases lining up with TRBD1. V trimming: 7 bases; J trimming: 0 bases; junction bases outside the gene matches: 4. The CDR3 contains 14 residues. Looked up from germline, CDR1 is SGHDN and CDR2 is FVKESK. The chain's CDR3 is CASTRTGDSYEQYF. The CDR3 bases are TGTGCCAGCACAAGGACAGGGGACTCCTACGAGCAGTACTTC.

The chain combines TRBV7-9 with TRBJ2-3, with TRBD2 matching 9 bases. Unmatched junction bases numbered 14, after V lost 10 bases and J lost 0 bases. The CDR3 runs to 17 residues. CDR1 is SEHNR, CDR2 FQNEAQ, per germline (reference sequence). CDR3 bases: TGTGCCATCCCGGGGGTAGCGGGGGTTTTTAGCACAGATACGCAGTATTTT. Residues: CAIPGVAGVFSTDTQYF.

In this sample, this clone turned up once. This chain connects TRBV30 to TRBJ2-3; D might be TRBD2 (7 bases). The CDR3 has 13 residues. Looked up from germline, CDR1 is GTSNPN and CDR2 is SVGIG (reference sequence). V gave up 3 bases and J gave up 8 bases, with 15 bases separating them. This CDR3 reads CAWRVPGGGTQYF. The DNA for the CDR3 is TGTGCCTGGAGGGTCCCGGGGGGCGGTACGCAGTATTTT.

This chain links TRBV2 with TRBJ2-7; 8 bases match TRBD2. This CDR3 comprises 15 residues. V lost 0 bases and J lost 6; bases outside the gene matches: 7. Germline CDR1 and CDR2: SNHLY and FYNNEI. The chain's CDR3 is CASSEARGDRGEQYF. In DNA form, the CDR3 reads TGTGCCAGCAGTGAAGCGCGGGGGGATCGGGGCGAGCAGTACTTC.

This clone has just a few counts. The chain uses TRBV6-1 and TRBJ2-2, with D possibly being TRBD2 (5 bases). The CDR3 consists of 15 residues. Germline CDR1 MNHNS, CDR2 SASEGT. Deletions cut 1 base from V and 2 bases from J, with 8 bases between. CDR3 in amino acids: CASSEGLANTGELFF. The CDR3 nucleotides are TGTGCCAGCAGTGAAGGGCTAGCAAACACCGGGGAGCTGTTTTTT.

This sequence joins TRBV27 and TRBJ2-7, with 7 bases matching TRBD1. This CDR3 has 13 amino acids. V shed 3 bases and J 4 bases; nucleotides not matched to a gene: 3. CDR1 MNHEY and CDR2 SMNVEV come from the germline V gene (reference sequence). The CDR3 loop reads CASSLDRQYEQYF. The CDR3 DNA reads as TGTGCCAGCAGTTTGGACAGGCAGTACGAGCAGTACTTC.

This rearrangement joins TRBV5-1 to TRBJ1-1; D ambiguous. Trimming cost V 4 bases and J 0 bases, with 7 bases left between them. Germline V gene data show CDR1 as SGHRS and CDR2 as YFSETQ. The CDR3 is 13 amino acids. The CDR3 DNA sequence: TGCGCCAGCAGCATGGGCGTGAACACTGAAGCTTTCTTT. It codes for CASSMGVNTEAFF.

The gene calls are TRBV3-1 (or the pseudogene TRBV3-2) and TRBJ2-1; 11 bases match TRBD2. Trimming at V came to 4 bases and at J to 5 bases, leaving 10 bases not matched to a gene. The V gene's germline CDR1 is LGHDT and CDR2 YNNKEL (reference sequence). CDR3 length: 17 amino acids. The CDR3 bases are TGTGCCAGCAGCCTCCTGATAGCGGGAGGGAGGGACAATGAGCAGTTCTTC. Translated, it gives CASSLLIAGGRDNEQFF.

This chain joins TRBV15 and TRBJ2-5, with 9 positions matching TRBD2. Germline trimming cut 2 bases from V and 5 bases from J; bases unmatched to any gene: 6. This CDR3 contains 15 residues. CDR1 and CDR2 (germline): LNHNV, YYDKDF (reference sequence). The CDR3 spells CATSRPSGGIETQYF. The CDR3 region has the DNA TGTGCCACCAGCAGACCCAGCGGGGGGATCGAGACCCAGTACTTC.

The rearrangement joins TRBV4-2 to TRBJ2-1; possible D gene TRBD2, 6 bases. V shed 1 base and J shed 9 bases, with 19 bases lying between them. Germline CDR1 and CDR2: LGHNA and YNFKEQ. This CDR3 region has 16 residues. The DNA of the CDR3 is TGTGCCAGCAGCCAAGTAAATAGGGAGGCCGCGGCTGAGCAGTTCTTC. It codes for CASSQVNREAAAEQFF.

The CDR3 here is CASGDRYNSPLHF. CDR3 nucleotides: TGTGCCAGTGGTGACAGGTATAATTCACCCCTCCACTTT. This chain joins TRBV19 and TRBJ1-6; TRBD1 might be the D (6 bases). The V end was cut by 8 bases, the J end by 4 bases, with 9 bases between. The CDR3 is 13 residues long. Germline V gene lookup returns CDR1 LNHDA and CDR2 SQIVND (reference sequence).

The rearrangement uses TRBV7-8 and TRBJ1-2, with 7 nucleotides matching TRBD1. V lost 5 bases to trimming and J lost 3 bases; unmatched junction nucleotides: 6. The CDR3 has 14 residues. Germline V gene sequence: CDR1 SGHVS, CDR2 FQNEAQ. This chain's CDR3 is CASSRAGGHYGYTF. In DNA form, the CDR3 reads TGTGCCAGCAGCAGGGCAGGGGGTCACTATGGCTACACCTTC.

The CDR3 DNA follows: TGTGCCAGCAGTTTATCACTAGCGGGAGCTCAGCAGTACTTC. It specifies CASSLSLAGAQQYF. V is TRBV27 and J is TRBJ2-7; 11 nucleotides match TRBD2. CDR3 size: 14 residues. V lost 0 bases to trimming and J lost 8 bases; unmatched junction nucleotides: 3. The germline gives CDR1 MNHEY, CDR2 SMNVEV (reference sequence).

This clone was observed a few times. The chain has TRBV18 and TRBJ2-2; no firm D call. Per germline, CDR1 KGHSH and CDR2 LQKENI. Trimming removed 3 bases from V and 5 bases from J, with 7 bases in between. The CDR3 extends over 13 amino acids. CDR3 sequence: CASSPSLTGELFF. CDR3 nucleotides: TGTGCCAGCTCACCCTCCCTGACCGGGGAGCTGTTTTTT.

This chain links TRBV4-1 with TRBJ1-2; 7 positions agree with TRBD1. From germline, CDR1 is MGHRA and CDR2 YSYEKL. J was trimmed by 7 bases and V by 1 base; bases with no gene match: 3. The CDR3 extends over 13 amino acids. CDR3 DNA: TGCGCCAGCAGCCAAGTGGGACAGATTGGCTACACCTTC. Protein sequence: CASSQVGQIGYTF.

The chain uses TRBV5-1 and TRBJ1-5; no firm D call. CDR1 is SGHRS, CDR2 YFSETQ, per germline. The CDR3 runs to 14 residues. V lost 4 bases and J lost 2, with 10 bases in between. As DNA, the CDR3 is TGCGCCAGCAGCGCAATGGGAGGCAATCAGCCCCAGCATTTT. Its translation is CASSAMGGNQPQHF.